A selection of T cell receptor beta chains follows, all from one sample in a study of identical twins' blood T cells. TCRdb reanalysed the 5' RACE reads using MiXCR and keeps one entry per CDR3 protein. The sample gives 350,000 to 400,000 distinct CDR3 sequences, roughly 28% of which show up once; more than 5.5% is in the top ten. Material: PBMCs. Receptors were obtained from a woman aged 18-49 years in good health. The CDR3 runs from the conserved cysteine through the conserved F or W. The order of the fields is clone size, V gene, J gene, D gene, CDR3 DNA, CDR3 protein. A D gene is named only where the DNA matches it firmly. Expanded clones are given a class, and other clones once, few, many or no size at all.

size: few
V: TRBV28
J: TRBJ1-2
D: .
DNA: TGTGCCAGCAGCCCAACCAGGGTAGGCTACACCTTC
CDR3: CASSPTRVGYTF

size: few
V: TRBV5-6
J: TRBJ2-3
D: .
DNA: TGTGCCAGCAGCTTGTTAGGGGGGGGGCCAGATACGCAGTATTTT
CDR3: CASSLLGGGPDTQYF

size: few
V: TRBV20-1
J: TRBJ2-5
D: .
DNA: TGCAGTGCTATGGTGGAGACCCAGTACTTC
CDR3: CSAMVETQYF

size: few
V: TRBV6-2/TRBV6-3
J: TRBJ2-1
D: TRBD2
DNA: TGTGCCAGCAGTTCGCAGCGGGAGGGCTACAATGAGCAGTTCTTC
CDR3: CASSSQREGYNEQFF

size: many
V: TRBV3-1
J: TRBJ1-2
D: TRBD1
DNA: TGTGCCAGCAGCCGCGATGGACAGGGGAACTATGGCTACACCTTC
CDR3: CASSRDGQGNYGYTF

size: .
V: TRBV12-5
J: TRBJ1-2
D: .
DNA: TGTGCTAGTGGTTTGTTCACCGGGGTTTCTAACTATGGCTACACCTTC
CDR3: CASGLFTGVSNYGYTF

size: .
V: TRBV7-2
J: TRBJ2-3
D: .
DNA: TGTGCCCGCAGCGCAAGGCAGATGGGGGCAGATACGCAGTATTTT
CDR3: CARSARQMGADTQYF

size: few
V: TRBV2
J: TRBJ1-2
D: .
DNA: TGTGCCAGCAGTGGAGGGGTGAGACGTGGGTATGGCTACACCTTC
CDR3: CASSGGVRRGYGYTF

size: .
V: TRBV7-2
J: TRBJ2-5
D: .
DNA: TGTGCCAGCAGCTTAAATCACGGGATTTACGAGACCCAGTACTTC
CDR3: CASSLNHGIYETQYF

size: .
V: TRBV4-3
J: TRBJ1-5
D: .
DNA: TGCGCCAGCAGCCAAGATCATGAGGGACATTCAGCCCAGCATTTT
CDR3: CASSQDHEGHSAQHF

size: .
V: TRBV10-3
J: TRBJ2-2
D: TRBD2
DNA: TGTGCCATCGGCCCGGGAGGGAAGGATTACACCGGGGAGCTGTTTTTT
CDR3: CAIGPGGKDYTGELFF

size: .
V: TRBV11-2
J: TRBJ1-1
D: .
DNA: TGTGCCAGCAGCCCCACCCAGAACACTGAAGCTTTCTTT
CDR3: CASSPTQNTEAFF

size: few
V: TRBV7-9
J: TRBJ1-1
D: .
DNA: TGTGCCAGCAGCTTAGCAGGGATGGCTGAAGCTTTCTTT
CDR3: CASSLAGMAEAFF

size: .
V: TRBV2
J: TRBJ2-3
D: .
DNA: TGTGCCAGCAGGAGGGAGAGGACGGGAGATACGCAGTATTTT
CDR3: CASRRERTGDTQYF

size: .
V: TRBV7-2
J: TRBJ2-2
D: .
DNA: TGTGCCAGCAGCCCGAGTCTAACCTTCGAGTATAGGACCGGGGAGCTGTTTTTT
CDR3: CASSPSLTFEYRTGELFF

size: many
V: TRBV5-1
J: TRBJ2-3
D: .
DNA: TGCGCCAGCAGGGACTACACAGATACGCAGTATTTT
CDR3: CASRDYTDTQYF

size: .
V: TRBV7-6
J: TRBJ1-2
D: TRBD1
DNA: TGTGCCAGCAGCTTAGGGACAGGCCAGAGGTATAACTATGGCTACACCTTC
CDR3: CASSLGTGQRYNYGYTF

size: .
V: TRBV20-1
J: TRBJ2-7
D: .
DNA: TGCAGTGCTAGAGATCAAACGGAGCAGTACTTC
CDR3: CSARDQTEQYF

size: .
V: TRBV27
J: TRBJ2-1
D: .
DNA: TGTGCCAGCAGTGTCAGAGTTGAGGTCAATGAGCAGTTCTTC
CDR3: CASSVRVEVNEQFF

size: few
V: TRBV2
J: TRBJ2-1
D: TRBD2
DNA: TGTGCCAGCACGGGACTAGCGGGGGGATACAATGAGCAGTTCTTC
CDR3: CASTGLAGGYNEQFF

size: .
V: TRBV5-1
J: TRBJ2-7
D: .
DNA: TGCGCCAGCAGCTTGACCCCGAGCTCCTACGAGCAGTACTTC
CDR3: CASSLTPSSYEQYF

size: .
V: TRBV29-1
J: TRBJ2-7
D: TRBD1
DNA: TGCGGCGTCTTCAGACAGGGCTACGAGCAGTACTTC
CDR3: CGVFRQGYEQYF

size: .
V: TRBV18
J: TRBJ2-1
D: TRBD2
DNA: TGTGCCAGCTCACCACCGGGAGGGCCGAACAATGAGCAGTTCTTC
CDR3: CASSPPGGPNNEQFF

size: .
V: TRBV18
J: TRBJ2-1
D: .
DNA: TGTGCCAGCTCAGAATACAGGGTTAGCTCCTACAATGAGCAGTTCTTC
CDR3: CASSEYRVSSYNEQFF

size: .
V: TRBV5-1
J: TRBJ2-2
D: TRBD2
DNA: TGCGCCAGCAGCTGGGTCCTAGCGGGGCCTATCGGCGACGGGGAGCTGTTTTTT
CDR3: CASSWVLAGPIGDGELFF

size: .
V: TRBV5-1
J: TRBJ2-2
D: TRBD1
DNA: TGCGCCAGCAGCATGGGACAGACCTACACCGGGGAGCTGTTTTTT
CDR3: CASSMGQTYTGELFF

size: .
V: TRBV9
J: TRBJ2-1
D: .
DNA: TGTGCCAGCAGCGGCAGAGCAGTTCCCAATGAGCAGTTCTTC
CDR3: CASSGRAVPNEQFF

size: many
V: TRBV20-1
J: TRBJ1-1
D: .
DNA: TGCAGTGCTAGATATGTCCGGGGGCGGGCTGAAGCTTTCTTT
CDR3: CSARYVRGRAEAFF

size: few
V: TRBV18
J: TRBJ2-1
D: .
DNA: TGTGCCAGCTCACCACCGGGACTTCTATACAATGAGCAGTTCTTC
CDR3: CASSPPGLLYNEQFF

size: .
V: TRBV10-3
J: TRBJ2-7
D: TRBD2
DNA: TGTGCCATCAAAACTAGCGGGACCAGGGGGCAGTACTTC
CDR3: CAIKTSGTRGQYF

size: few
V: TRBV20-1
J: TRBJ2-4
D: .
DNA: TGCAGTGCTAGAGTCACTGGGACGGAAAACATTCAGTACTTC
CDR3: CSARVTGTENIQYF

size: .
V: TRBV11-2
J: TRBJ2-7
D: .
DNA: TGTGCCAGCAGCTTAGGGGATTATAGCGAGCAGTACTTC
CDR3: CASSLGDYSEQYF

size: .
V: TRBV20-1
J: TRBJ2-7
D: .
DNA: TGCAGTGCTAGAACGGGTCAGGCGGGCGGCGAGCAGTACTTC
CDR3: CSARTGQAGGEQYF

size: .
V: TRBV4-3
J: TRBJ1-1
D: .
DNA: TGCGCCAGCAGCCAAGAAGGCTTTAATGACCCTGACCGGGCTGAAGCTTTCTTT
CDR3: CASSQEGFNDPDRAEAFF

size: .
V: TRBV20-1
J: TRBJ1-2
D: .
DNA: TGCAGTGCCGGCCGCGGGGACGGCTACACCTTC
CDR3: CSAGRGDGYTF

size: few
V: TRBV20-1
J: TRBJ2-3
D: TRBD2
DNA: TGCAGCGGGGGGGCCACCGCAGATACGCAGTATTTT
CDR3: CSGGATADTQYF

size: .
V: TRBV2
J: TRBJ2-2
D: .
DNA: TGTGCCAGCAAAAACTTCCCCGGGGACACCGGGGAGCTGTTTTTT
CDR3: CASKNFPGDTGELFF

size: .
V: TRBV20-1
J: TRBJ1-1
D: TRBD1
DNA: TGCAGTGAAGTCTCCCGGACAGGGGGTTTACCGAACACTGAAGCTTTCTTT
CDR3: CSEVSRTGGLPNTEAFF

size: few
V: TRBV29-1
J: TRBJ2-1
D: TRBD1
DNA: TGCAGCGTTGAATCGTTGACAGGGGATCACTACAATGAGCAGTTCTTC
CDR3: CSVESLTGDHYNEQFF

size: few
V: TRBV7-3
J: TRBJ1-2
D: .
DNA: TGTGCCAGCAGCTTAATCCCAGGGTCGAACTATGGCTACACCTTC
CDR3: CASSLIPGSNYGYTF

size: .
V: TRBV5-1
J: TRBJ2-2
D: .
DNA: TGCGCCAGCAAACATGGACCCGGTTCGAACACCGGGGAGCTGTTTTTT
CDR3: CASKHGPGSNTGELFF

size: .
V: TRBV29-1
J: TRBJ2-3
D: .
DNA: TGCAGCGTCGACCTGGGGTATTTT
CDR3: CSVDLGYF

size: .
V: TRBV5-1
J: TRBJ1-4
D: TRBD1
DNA: TGCGCCAGCAGCTTCCGGGACAGCGCAACTAATGAAAAACTGTTTTTT
CDR3: CASSFRDSATNEKLFF

size: .
V: TRBV20-1
J: TRBJ2-7
D: .
DNA: TGCAGTGCTAGAGGCATGCTGGGACTCCTGCCCTACGAGCAGTGCTTC
CDR3: CSARGMLGLLPYEQCF

size: .
V: TRBV25-1
J: TRBJ2-1
D: .
DNA: TGTGCCAGCAGTGTCCCCCACGGGAAAGGGGTCTACAATGAGCAGTTCTTC
CDR3: CASSVPHGKGVYNEQFF

size: few
V: TRBV20-1
J: TRBJ1-2
D: .
DNA: TGCAGTGCCCGGGGGGAGCCATCTAACTATGGCTACACCTTC
CDR3: CSARGEPSNYGYTF

size: few
V: TRBV10-3
J: TRBJ2-3
D: TRBD2
DNA: TGTGCCATCAGTGAGTCCGGGACTAGCGGTTACACAGATACGCAGTATTTT
CDR3: CAISESGTSGYTDTQYF

size: .
V: TRBV20-1
J: TRBJ1-2
D: .
DNA: TGCAGTGCTAGCTATCGAGCCCTCGGATCTTATGGCTACACCTTC
CDR3: CSASYRALGSYGYTF

size: .
V: TRBV20-1
J: TRBJ1-1
D: .
DNA: TGCAGTACACAACAGGGATACGGGACTGAAACTTTCTTT
CDR3: CSTQQGYGTETFF

size: few
V: TRBV29-1
J: TRBJ2-3
D: .
DNA: TGCAGCGTCCTCCCCTGGACCACAGATACGCAGTATTTT
CDR3: CSVLPWTTDTQYF

size: many
V: TRBV2
J: TRBJ1-2
D: .
DNA: TGTGCCAGCAGTGGATTCGAGGAAAACTATGGCTACACCTTC
CDR3: CASSGFEENYGYTF

size: .
V: TRBV25-1
J: TRBJ2-3
D: TRBD2
DNA: TGTGCCAGCAGTAGTAGCGGGGCCATCACAGATACGCAGTATTTT
CDR3: CASSSSGAITDTQYF

size: few
V: TRBV20-1
J: TRBJ2-3
D: TRBD2
DNA: TGCAGTGCTAGAGGGCCAGCGGGAGTTACAGATACGCAGTATTTT
CDR3: CSARGPAGVTDTQYF

size: .
V: TRBV29-1
J: TRBJ2-1
D: .
DNA: TGCAGCGTTCCGGGCGTGTGGGAGCAGTTCTTC
CDR3: CSVPGVWEQFF

size: many
V: TRBV5-4
J: TRBJ1-1
D: .
DNA: TGTGCCAGCAGCGACGCCCGAGAGAACACTGAAGCTTTCTTT
CDR3: CASSDARENTEAFF

size: .
V: TRBV4-1
J: TRBJ2-3
D: .
DNA: TGCGCCAGCAGCCAAACCCCGGCTCGAGGCGGCTTCTCCACGTCAGATACGCAGTATTTT
CDR3: CASSQTPARGGFSTSDTQYF

size: once
V: TRBV11-3
J: TRBJ2-1
D: .
DNA: TGTGCCGGCAGCCCCTTTGATCTGTTCTTC
CDR3: CAGSPFDLFF

size: few
V: TRBV9
J: TRBJ1-2
D: .
DNA: TGTGCCAGCAGCGTAGCCCAGACAGTTAACTATGGCTACACCTTC
CDR3: CASSVAQTVNYGYTF

size: .
V: TRBV2
J: TRBJ2-7
D: .
DNA: TGTGCCAGCGGGGCCCTACTCCTTTCCTACGAGCAGTACTTC
CDR3: CASGALLLSYEQYF

size: many
V: TRBV2
J: TRBJ1-2
D: .
DNA: TGTGCCAGCAGTCTAGGAGTATATGGCTACACCTTC
CDR3: CASSLGVYGYTF